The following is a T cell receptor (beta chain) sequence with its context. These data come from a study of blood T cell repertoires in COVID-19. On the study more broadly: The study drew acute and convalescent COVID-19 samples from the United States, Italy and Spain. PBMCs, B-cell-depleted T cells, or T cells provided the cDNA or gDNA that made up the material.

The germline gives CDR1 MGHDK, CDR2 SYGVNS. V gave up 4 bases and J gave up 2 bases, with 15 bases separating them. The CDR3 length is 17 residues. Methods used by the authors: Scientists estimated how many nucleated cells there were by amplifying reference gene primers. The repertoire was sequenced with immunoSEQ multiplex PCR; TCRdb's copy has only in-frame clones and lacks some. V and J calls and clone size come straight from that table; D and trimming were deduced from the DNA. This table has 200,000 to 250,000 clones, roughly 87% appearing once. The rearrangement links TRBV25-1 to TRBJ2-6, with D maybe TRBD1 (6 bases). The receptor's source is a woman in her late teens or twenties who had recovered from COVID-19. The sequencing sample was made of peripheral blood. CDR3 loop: CASSALPGGPGANVLTF. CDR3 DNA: TGTGCCAGCAGTGCTCTCCCTGGGGGCCCTGGGGCCAACGTCCTGACTTTC.